Shown below are 24 T cell receptor beta chains from a single sample sequenced in a study of glioma-infiltrating T cells after dendritic cell vaccination. The time point was: after dendritic cell vaccination, including at tumor progression/relapse. Profiling relied on immunoSEQ multiplex PCR, and the TCRdb table lists in-frame clones only, not all of them. The data hold tens of thousands of clones, with approximately 87% observed a single time. The sample here was blood, taken after dendritic cell vaccination. The receptors were gathered from a human donor with glioblastoma.

This clone was detected a few times. The chain combines TRBV25-1 with TRBJ1-1; D remains unclear. Trimming stripped 3 bases from V and 8 bases from J, with 10 bases between. Germline V gene sequence: CDR1 MGHDK, CDR2 SYGVNS. The CDR3 extends over 12 amino acids. CDR3 sequence: CASSDEPGEAFF. The CDR3 DNA reads TGTGCCAGCAGTGATGAACCCGGGGAAGCTTTCTTT.

CDR3 sequence: CASSPGGGFYEQYF. Here the CDR3 DNA reads TGTGCCAGCAGCCCCGGAGGAGGCTTTTACGAGCAGTACTTC. The chain combines TRBV7-6 with TRBJ2-7, with D maybe TRBD2 (5 bases). CDR1 and CDR2 (germline): SGHVS, FNYEAQ. The CDR3 is made up of 14 amino acids. V lost 5 bases and J 4 bases, leaving 15 bases between the germline ends. The full variable domain, completed using reference TRBV7-6 and TRBJ2-7, is GAGVSQSPRYKVTKRGQDVALRCDPISGHVSLYWYRQALGQGPEFLTYFNYEAQQDKSGLPNDRFSAERPEGSISTLTIQRTEQRDSAMYRCASSPGGGFYEQYFGPGTRLTVT.

The table lists this clone with a few counts. The chain couples TRBV5-1 to TRBJ2-1; 10 nucleotides agree with TRBD2. Germline V gene lookup returns CDR1 SGHRS and CDR2 YFSETQ. J lost 8 bases, V lost 4 bases, and 15 bases had no gene match. CDR3 size: 17 residues. The CDR3 sequence: CASSPTRERGGRDEQFF. The CDR3 coding sequence is TGCGCCAGCAGCCCGACCAGGGAGCGGGGGGGCCGTGATGAGCAGTTCTTC.

V is TRBV4-1 and J is TRBJ1-2, with D possibly being TRBD1 (5 bases). Germline V gene sequence: CDR1 MGHRA, CDR2 YSYEKL. Trimming took 1 base from V and 3 from J, leaving 12 bases between them. There are 15 residues in the CDR3. In nucleotides, the CDR3 is TGCGCCAGCAGCCAAGGACCCGGGGGGGACTATGGCTACACCTTC. This translates into CASSQGPGGDYGYTF.

The V call is TRBV6-4, the J call TRBJ2-3; 9 bases are shared with TRBD2. Germline CDR1 and CDR2: MRHNA and SNTAGT. V shed 2 bases, J shed 3 bases, and the junction held 6 bases outside the gene matches. This CDR3 has 16 residues. CDR3 loop: CASSDEAGGGTDTQYF. The CDR3 DNA sequence: TGTGCCAGCAGTGACGAGGCGGGGGGGGGTACAGATACGCAGTATTTT.

V and J are TRBV5-1 and TRBJ1-1; TRBD1 aligns across 7 bases. The CDR3 loop spans 12 amino acids. Germline loops: CDR1 SGHRS, CDR2 YFSETQ. After removal of 2 bases from V and 10 bases from J, the junction contained 5 bases not matched to a gene. CDR3 DNA sequence: TGCGCCAGCAGCTTACGACAGGGCCTAGCTTTCTTT. Protein: CASSLRQGLAFF.

In DNA, the CDR3 is TGTGCCTGGAGTGTCTCCGGGTCCCCCTATGGCTACACCTTC. Its protein is CAWSVSGSPYGYTF. The chain combines TRBV30 with TRBJ1-2; D uncertain. V was shortened by 0 bases and J by 4 bases, with 12 bases between the two germline ends. Germline lookup yields CDR1 GTSNPN and CDR2 SVGIG (reference sequence). This CDR3 is built from 14 residues. Full variable domain (remainder filled in from reference TRBV30 and TRBJ1-2): SQTIHQWPATLVQPVGSPLSLECTVEGTSNPNLYWYRQAAGRGLQLLFYSVGIGQISSEVPQNLSASRPQDRQFILSSKKLLLSDSGFYLCAWSVSGSPYGYTFGSGTRLTVV.

The chain is built from TRBV5-1 and TRBJ2-7; 10 bases fit TRBD1. The CDR3 is 15 residues long. The trim removed 3 bases at V and 6 bases at J, leaving 9 bases unmatched. Germline values: CDR1 SGHRS, CDR2 YFSETQ. Here the CDR3 reads CASSSYRDRGGEQYF. The CDR3 DNA reads as TGCGCCAGCAGCTCATACCGGGACAGGGGAGGCGAGCAGTACTTC.

J is TRBJ2-7 and V is TRBV7-2; possibly TRBD2 for D (5 bases). CDR1 is SGHTA and CDR2 is FQGNSA in the germline V gene. The CDR3 extends over 16 amino acids. V dropped 3 bases and J dropped 7 bases, with 22 bases sitting between them. CDR3 sequence reads: CASSLSPPGVGGEQYF. In DNA form, the CDR3 reads TGTGCCAGCAGCTTGTCGCCGCCCGGGGTGGGCGGAGAGCAGTACTTC.

The gene calls are TRBV6-5 and TRBJ2-5, with D tentatively TRBD1 (6 bases). The V and J ends lost 5 bases and 0 bases respectively, with 10 bases between them. CDR1 and CDR2 from the germline V gene are MNHEY and SVGAGI. The CDR3 spans 14 residues. The CDR3 loop reads CASSNGQNQETQYF. For the CDR3, the DNA is TGTGCCAGCAGTAATGGACAGAACCAAGAGACCCAGTACTTC.

This clone appeared a single time. The chain joins TRBV5-4 to TRBJ2-4, with D possibly matching TRBD1 (6 bases). Trimming stripped 0 bases from V and 10 bases from J, with 11 bases between. The CDR3 has 13 residues. The V gene's germline CDR1 is SGHNT and CDR2 YYREEE (reference sequence). The CDR3 loop is CASSLGEGGIQYF. The CDR3 DNA is TGTGCCAGCAGCTTGGGGGAAGGGGGTATTCAGTACTTC.

The CDR3 reads CASSPRRLAGTATAGELFF. The CDR3 bases are TGTGCCAGCAGCCCCCGGAGGTTAGCGGGAACGGCTACCGCCGGGGAGCTGTTTTTT. The chain is built from TRBV4-2 and TRBJ2-2; 8 nucleotides align to TRBD2. V was pared by 4 bases and J by 6 bases, with 19 bases of the junction left unmatched. The CDR3 runs to 19 residues. The germline CDR1 and CDR2 sequences are LGHNA and YNFKEQ.

The chain is built from TRBV7-2 and TRBJ2-5; 10 bases are shared with TRBD2. Germline CDR1 and CDR2: SGHTA and FQGNSA. V lost 1 base, J lost 1 base, and 3 bases stayed unmatched. This CDR3 spans 16 amino acids. DNA of the CDR3: TGTGCCAGCAGCTTAGTTGTAGCGGGGGGCCAAGAGACCCAGTACTTC. Protein product: CASSLVVAGGQETQYF.

This chain connects TRBV25-1 to TRBJ1-5; D may be TRBD1 (6 bases). The CDR3 is made up of 15 amino acids. The V gene's germline CDR1 is MGHDK and CDR2 SYGVNS. Trimming left V 2 bases short and J 0 bases short, with 8 bases between. The CDR3 sequence: CASSERGHSNQPQHF. Here the CDR3 DNA reads TGTGCCAGCAGTGAAAGGGGACATAGCAATCAGCCCCAGCATTTT.

This clone was seen a handful of times. The chain employs TRBV27 and TRBJ2-1, with D perhaps matching TRBD2 (5 bases). The V end was cut by 7 bases, the J end by 5 bases, with 9 bases between. Germline V gives CDR1 MNHEY, CDR2 SMNVEV (reference sequence). The CDR3 extends over 12 amino acids. The CDR3 here is CASMRVDNEQFF. CDR3 in DNA: TGTGCCAGCATGCGGGTGGACAATGAGCAGTTCTTC.

Notes on this clone: Other DNA sequences from this sample encode an identical CDR3 as well. V is TRBV4-1 and J is TRBJ1-6; 8 bases line up with TRBD1. Looked up from germline, CDR1 is MGHRA and CDR2 is YSYEKL. The length of the CDR3 is 14 residues. Trimming cost V 5 bases and J 6 bases; bases outside gene matches: 3. The CDR3 nucleotides read TGCGCCAGCAGCGACAGGGGAGGTAATTCACCCCTCCACTTT. Amino acids: CASSDRGGNSPLHF.

The V call is TRBV6-6, the J call TRBJ2-7; no firm D call. Trimming took off 6 bases at V and 6 bases at J, with 24 bases between the two ends. CDR3 length: 16 amino acids. CDR1 MNHNY and CDR2 SVGAGI come from the germline V gene (reference sequence). This CDR3 is CASSPRSVGLMGEQYF. The CDR3 DNA sequence: TGTGCCAGCAGCCCTCGATCCGTGGGCCTTATGGGCGAGCAGTACTTC.

The count of this clone is one. V and J are TRBV28 and TRBJ1-6, with 9 nucleotides matching TRBD1. The CDR3 is 17 residues long. Germline V gene sequence: CDR1 MDHEN, CDR2 SYDVKM. The V segment lost 3 bases and the J segment 6 bases; nucleotides outside the gene matches: 9. The CDR3, as DNA: TGTGCCAGCAGTTTGCCGGGACAGGGCGCAATTAATTCACCCCTCCACTTT. This encodes CASSLPGQGAINSPLHF.

V is TRBV19 and J is TRBJ2-5, with unresolved D. The CDR3 is 14 residues long. From germline, CDR1 is LNHDA and CDR2 SQIVND (reference sequence). The V and J ends lost 3 bases and 2 bases respectively, with 10 bases between them. Written as DNA, the CDR3 is TGTGCCAGTAGTATCGGCGGCATGCAAGAGACCCAGTACTTC. Protein sequence: CASSIGGMQETQYF.

There are a few counts of this clone. The gene calls are TRBV5-6 and TRBJ2-5; 10 bases are a match to TRBD2. This CDR3 region has 16 residues. J lost 5 bases, V lost 0 bases, and 7 bases had no gene match. Germline CDR1 and CDR2: SGHDT and YYEEEE. The CDR3 sequence is CASSLAPAGGRETQYF. The CDR3 DNA reads TGTGCCAGCAGCTTGGCCCCAGCGGGGGGGCGGGAGACCCAGTACTTC.

The chain combines TRBV2 with TRBJ2-7, with a tentative D call TRBD1 (6 bases). V shed 6 bases and J shed 8 bases, with 23 bases lying between them. The germline gives CDR1 SNHLY, CDR2 FYNNEI. The CDR3 is made up of 15 amino acids. The CDR3 DNA reads TGTGCCAGCAGGACTTTAAAAAGGGACAATCGAAAGCAGTACTTC. Its translation: CASRTLKRDNRKQYF. The complete variable domain, with remaining parts taken from reference TRBV2 and TRBJ2-7, reads EPEVTQTPSHQVTQMGQEVILRCVPISNHLYFYWYRQILGQKVEFLVSFYNNEISEKSEIFDDQFSVERPDGSNFTLKIRSTKLEDSAMYFCASRTLKRDNRKQYFGPGTRLTVT.

This chain joins TRBV6-5 and TRBJ2-3, with a possible D match to TRBD2 (7 bases). There are 16 residues in the CDR3. The germline gives CDR1 MNHEY, CDR2 SVGAGI. Trimming took off 4 bases at V and 2 bases at J, with 16 bases between the two ends. The CDR3 DNA follows: TGTGCCAGCAGTTCGCTTGGGGGGGCGGACACAGATACGCAGTATTTT. It is translated as CASSSLGGADTDTQYF.

This chain connects TRBV4-3 to TRBJ1-6; D ambiguous. Germline V gene sequence: CDR1 LGHNA, CDR2 YSLEER. V lost 0 bases to trimming and J lost 8 bases, with 8 bases between them. CDR3 length: 14 amino acids. CDR3 in amino acids: CASSQDPRDSPLHF. CDR3 coding DNA: TGCGCCAGCAGCCAAGATCCGAGGGATTCACCCCTCCACTTT.

The chain uses TRBV28 and TRBJ1-5; D not certain. The V end was cut by 5 bases, the J end by 7 bases, with 9 bases between. The CDR3 has 12 amino acids. CDR1 is MDHEN, CDR2 SYDVKM, per germline. CDR3 loop: CASSVSLQPQHF. The CDR3 DNA reads TGTGCCAGCAGTGTATCTTTACAGCCCCAGCATTTT.